This T cell receptor beta chain came from a study of cytomegalovirus exposure and HLA in healthy donors. Study-wide points: The classifier reportedly diagnosed cytomegalovirus status with high sensitivity and specificity.

Turning to this clone: The antigen is unknown.

The PCR used 60 Vbeta and 13 Jbeta primers. Clones were sequenced by immunoSEQ multiplex PCR, and TCRdb holds only the in-frame ones, with some missing. The table has about 35,000 clones, more than 80% seen once. This CDR3 has 15 amino acids. Germline values: CDR1 MNHEY, CDR2 SMNVEV (reference sequence). Trimming at V came to 6 bases and at J to 1 base, leaving 6 bases not matched to a gene. The rearrangement joins TRBV27 to TRBJ2-1; 7 positions agree with TRBD1. The sequence was obtained from a male donor in good health and CMV-seronegative. Sequenced input: PBMCs. The CDR3 nucleotides read TGTGCCAGCAGAAAGGACAGGAGTTCCTACAATGAGCAGTTCTTC. Protein: CASRKDRSSYNEQFF.